This T cell receptor (beta chain) was sequenced during a study of blood T cell repertoires in COVID-19. Study information: The United States, Italy and Spain were the sources of the acute and convalescent COVID-19 samples. PBMCs, B-cell-depleted T cells, or T cells provided the cDNA or gDNA that made up the material.

As handled by the study authors: Researchers report that nucleated cell counts were estimated from reference gene primer amplification. Libraries were prepared by immunoSEQ multiplex PCR; TCRdb keeps only in-frame clonotypes and omits some of them. V and J calls and clone size come straight from that table; D and trimming were deduced from the DNA. The sample records around 170,000 clones, roughly 87% being singletons. The CDR3 runs 14 residues. With 1 base removed from V and 3 bases from J, the gap between germline ends came to 10 bases. Germline loops: CDR1 SNHLY, CDR2 FYNNEI. This clonotype originated in a woman between 40 and 50 years old with acute or convalescent COVID-19. The sample was peripheral blood. The rearrangement uses TRBV2 and TRBJ2-7; D might be TRBD2 (6 bases). This chain's CDR3 is CASSEGAGLYEQYF. CDR3 nucleotide sequence: TGTGCCAGCAGTGAAGGAGCGGGCCTCTACGAGCAGTACTTC.